The 27 T cell receptor beta chains given below trace back to one sample, sequenced in a study of CD8 T cells in Susac syndrome. After extraction with the RNeasy kit, about 0.5 to 1 ug of the RNA was reverse transcribed using random hexamers. TCRdb re-analysed the immunoSEQ multiplex PCR reads in MiXCR, keeping a single row per CDR3 protein. The table includes about 210,000 distinct CDR3 sequences, 95% detected once. The sequenced material came from CD4+ T cells from PBMCs. These receptors all come from a human donor with multiple sclerosis.

The J gene is TRBJ2-1, the V gene TRBV5-6; 8 bases line up with TRBD1. Unmatched junction bases numbered 4, after V lost 6 bases and J lost 2 bases. Per the germline V gene, CDR1 is SGHDT and CDR2 is YYEEEE. This CDR3 contains 14 residues. The chain's CDR3 is CASTGQEAYNEQFF. DNA for the CDR3: TGTGCCAGCACGGGACAGGAGGCCTACAATGAGCAGTTCTTC.

The CDR3 loop is CASSVDRSGNTIYF. The CDR3 region has the DNA TGTGCCAGTAGTGTGGACAGATCTGGAAACACCATATATTTT. V is TRBV19 and J is TRBJ1-3; D perhaps matches TRBD1 (6 bases). The germline V and J ends were trimmed by 5 bases and 1 base, with 9 bases remaining between them. CDR1 and CDR2 from the germline V gene are LNHDA and SQIVND (reference sequence). This CDR3 spans 14 amino acids.

The chain joins TRBV11-2 to TRBJ1-1; TRBD1 aligns across 7 bases. This CDR3 is built from 16 residues. V was pared by 5 bases and J by 4 bases, with 13 bases of the junction left unmatched. Per the germline V gene, CDR1 is SGHAT and CDR2 is FQNNGV. CDR3 nucleotide sequence: TGTGCCAGCAGCCCCAGGGGGTTGGGAGGGGTCACTGAAGCTTTCTTT. It codes for CASSPRGLGGVTEAFF.

This clonotype was observed a few times. The rearrangement joins TRBV12-3 or TRBV12-4 to TRBJ2-5, with D possibly TRBD2 on 6 matching bases. V lost 3 bases, J lost 2 bases, and 10 bases lay in between. This CDR3 spans 14 amino acids. The CDR3 here is CASSLGGRQETQYF. As DNA, the CDR3 is TGTGCCAGCAGTTTGGGGGGACGGCAAGAGACCCAGTACTTC.

The chain has TRBV30 and TRBJ2-5; unclear D gene. Trimming cost V 1 base and J 5 bases, with 17 bases left between them. The CDR3 has 15 amino acids. Looked up from germline, CDR1 is GTSNPN and CDR2 is SVGIG (reference sequence). The CDR3 DNA reads TGTGCCTGGAGTGGCCGGCCCCTAACCAGCGAGACCCAGTACTTC. It is translated as CAWSGRPLTSETQYF.

The chain carries TRBV7-3 and TRBJ2-1, with D possibly TRBD1 on 5 matching bases. Trimming removed 4 bases from V and 6 bases from J, with 19 bases in between. The CDR3 totals 16 residues. Germline V gene sequence: CDR1 SGHTA, CDR2 FQGTGA. This CDR3 reads CASSSRGLAPFNEQFF. CDR3 nucleotide sequence: TGTGCCAGCAGCTCTAGGGGTTTAGCCCCTTTCAATGAGCAGTTCTTC.

The gene calls are TRBV18 and TRBJ1-5; D not resolved. The CDR3 runs 14 residues. From germline, CDR1 is KGHSH and CDR2 LQKENI. V lost 2 bases, J lost 6 bases, and 11 bases lay in between. The DNA of the CDR3 is TGTGCCAGCTCACCAGAGACGAGGACTCAGCCCCAGCATTTT. It codes for CASSPETRTQPQHF.

The J gene is TRBJ2-3, the V gene TRBV12-3 or TRBV12-4; no definite D call. V gave up 0 bases and J gave up 2 bases, with 9 bases separating them. CDR3 length: 15 residues. This CDR3 reads CASSLARHSTDTQYF. The DNA for the CDR3 is TGTGCCAGCAGTTTAGCGCGCCATTCCACAGATACGCAGTATTTT.

Only one count was recorded for this clonotype. The chain employs TRBV6-1 and TRBJ1-1, with D unclear. V was pared by 11 bases and J by 0 bases, with 13 bases between. From germline, CDR1 is MNHNS and CDR2 SASEGT. The CDR3 loop spans 13 amino acids. CDR3 nucleotides: TGTGCCCACAGAAGAGTCCTGAACACTGAAGCTTTCTTT. It encodes CAHRRVLNTEAFF.

This chain links TRBV30 with TRBJ1-2, with 10 positions matching TRBD1. Trimming removed 2 bases from V and 7 bases from J; junction bases left unmatched: 10. Germline V lookup: CDR1 GTSNPN, CDR2 SVGIG (reference sequence). The CDR3 is 15 amino acids. DNA of the CDR3: TGTGCCTGGAGTCCGTCGGGACAGGGGACGGCTGGCTACACCTTC. Amino acids: CAWSPSGQGTAGYTF.

V and J are TRBV12-3 or TRBV12-4 and TRBJ2-5; D is unclear. CDR3 length equals 11 residues. The ends were cut back, 3 bases at V and 4 bases at J, with 3 bases in the middle. The CDR3 here is CASSFLETQYF. Here the CDR3 DNA reads TGTGCCAGCAGTTTCCTAGAGACCCAGTACTTC.

The V call is TRBV20-1, the J call TRBJ2-6; D might be TRBD1 or TRBD2, each matching 5 bases. Germline CDR1 DFQATT, CDR2 SNEGSKA (reference sequence). Deletions cut 3 bases from V and 0 bases from J, with 15 bases between. This CDR3 region has 17 residues. The CDR3 nucleotides are TGCAGTGCTAGTCTCCCCGAGGGGCACTCTGGGGCCAACGTCCTGACTTTC. This translates into CSASLPEGHSGANVLTF.

The chain links TRBV3-1 to TRBJ1-1; D remains unclear. Germline V gene sequence: CDR1 LGHDT, CDR2 YNNKEL (reference sequence). There are 14 residues in the CDR3. Trimming took off 0 bases at V and 1 base at J, with 6 bases between the two ends. The DNA for the CDR3 is TGTGCCAGCAGCCAAGATTCGGGGAACACTGAAGCTTTCTTT. This translates into CASSQDSGNTEAFF.

This clonotype has just one count. The chain links TRBV20-1 to TRBJ2-5, with D maybe TRBD2 (5 bases). The germline gives CDR1 DFQATT, CDR2 SNEGSKA (reference sequence). The CDR3 length is 16 residues. Trimming left V 2 bases short and J 2 bases short, with 18 bases between. The CDR3 is CSARIALRDLQETQYF. CDR3 nucleotides: TGCAGTGCTAGAATAGCGTTGAGGGATCTACAAGAGACCCAGTACTTC.

V and J are TRBV11-2 and TRBJ2-7; the match to TRBD1 covers 7 bases. The junction had 15 bases not matched to a gene; V was cut back by 5 bases and J by 5 bases. From germline, CDR1 is SGHAT and CDR2 FQNNGV. The CDR3 is made up of 16 amino acids. The CDR3 is CASSPWETGKNDEQYF. The CDR3, as DNA: TGTGCCAGCAGCCCTTGGGAGACAGGGAAAAATGACGAGCAGTACTTC.

This chain links TRBV28 with TRBJ2-7; 8 bases agree with TRBD1. The CDR3 spans 15 residues. Per germline, CDR1 MDHEN and CDR2 SYDVKM. The V gene end was trimmed by 8 bases and the J gene end by 11 bases; junction bases not matched to a gene: 20. The CDR3 DNA sequence: TGTGCCAGCCGATCGGGGCAGGGGGCTCTCTGGGTAGAGTACTTC. This gives the protein CASRSGQGALWVEYF.

The chain uses TRBV7-2 and TRBJ1-4, with D unresolved. This CDR3 has 14 amino acids. Looked up from germline, CDR1 is SGHTA and CDR2 is FQGNSA. V shed 6 bases and J shed 4 bases, with 12 bases lying between them. CDR3 sequence (DNA): TGTGCCAGCAGTCAAAACTCCCTTAATGAAAAACTGTTTTTT. Translating it yields CASSQNSLNEKLFF.

The chain couples TRBV7-8 to TRBJ1-1, with 9 bases fitting TRBD1. V was clipped by 5 bases and J by 0 bases; unmatched bases: 4. CDR1 is SGHVS and CDR2 is FQNEAQ in the germline V gene. This CDR3 is 15 amino acids long. CDR3 DNA sequence: TGTGCCAGCAGCGCACAGGGGGCAGTGAACACTGAAGCTTTCTTT. Amino acids: CASSAQGAVNTEAFF.

The chain couples TRBV6-6 to TRBJ2-7; D is possibly TRBD1 (6 bases). CDR1 and CDR2 from the germline V gene are MNHNY and SVGAGI (reference sequence). The CDR3 runs 11 residues. V gave up 7 bases and J gave up 2 bases, with 6 bases separating them. DNA for the CDR3: TGTGCCAGCAAGGGGGCCTACGAGCAGTACGTC. Translating gives CASKGAYEQYV.

The J gene is TRBJ2-1, the V gene TRBV18; D is perhaps TRBD1 or TRBD2 (5 bases each). V lost 8 bases, J lost 7 bases, and 12 bases lay in between. Germline CDR1 reads KGHSH; CDR2 reads LQKENI. This CDR3 comprises 12 residues. CDR3 nucleotide sequence: TGTGCCAGCCACGGCGAGGGGAATGAGCAGTTCTTC. This translates into CASHGEGNEQFF.

V is TRBV28 and J is TRBJ1-5; 9 bases fit TRBD1. The CDR3 covers 13 residues. From germline, CDR1 is MDHEN and CDR2 SYDVKM. The V and J ends lost 11 bases and 10 bases, in that order; junction bases with no gene match: 12. The chain's CDR3 is CAGRGQGGSPQHF. The CDR3 region has the DNA TGTGCCGGGAGGGGACAGGGAGGGTCTCCCCAGCATTTT.

This clonotype was counted a single time. The chain combines TRBV20-1 with TRBJ2-3, with unresolved D. The CDR3 loop spans 13 amino acids. Trimming stripped 5 bases from V and 5 bases from J, with 14 bases between. Germline V gives CDR1 DFQATT, CDR2 SNEGSKA (reference sequence). In DNA, the CDR3 is TGCAGTGCTCCGACTCTCACCGGAGATACGCAGTATTTT. Protein: CSAPTLTGDTQYF.

The rearrangement joins TRBV30 to TRBJ1-1; no reliable D call. V was clipped by 2 bases and J by 3 bases, with 7 bases between them. Germline V gene sequence: CDR1 GTSNPN, CDR2 SVGIG (reference sequence). The CDR3 runs to 12 residues. CDR3 amino acids: CAWSPKDTEAFF. The DNA for the CDR3 is TGTGCCTGGAGTCCAAAGGACACTGAAGCTTTCTTT.

The V gene is TRBV3-1, the J gene TRBJ2-6; D unresolved. This CDR3 region has 19 residues. Germline lookup yields CDR1 LGHDT and CDR2 YNNKEL (reference sequence). V was cut by 0 bases and J by 0 bases, with 15 bases left in between. The CDR3 DNA is TGTGCCAGCAGCCAAGATGGAGACCGAGCTGCCTCTGGGGCCAACGTCCTGACTTTC. It translates to CASSQDGDRAASGANVLTF.

The CDR3 sequence is CASNDVGYEQYF. The CDR3 DNA follows: TGTGCCAGCAACGACGTCGGCTACGAGCAGTACTTC. The rearrangement joins TRBV3-1 to TRBJ2-7; D uncertain. Germline V CDR1 and CDR2: LGHDT, YNNKEL (reference sequence). The ends were cut back, 7 bases at V and 3 bases at J, with 10 bases in the middle. CDR3 length equals 12 residues.

V gene TRBV29-1 combines with J gene TRBJ2-5, with D possibly being TRBD1 (7 bases). CDR3 length: 13 residues. V lost 7 bases, J lost 3 bases, and 15 bases lay in between. Looked up from germline, CDR1 is SQVTM and CDR2 is ANQGSEA. Here the CDR3 reads CSARQGGEETQYF. CDR3 DNA sequence: TGCAGCGCGCGACAGGGAGGAGAAGAGACCCAGTACTTC.

The chain has TRBV20-1 and TRBJ2-7; perhaps TRBD2 as D (6 bases). The CDR3 has 11 amino acids. V gave up 5 bases and J gave up 8 bases, with 13 bases separating them. Germline CDR1 is DFQATT and CDR2 is SNEGSKA (reference sequence). The CDR3 coding sequence is TGCAGTGCTGACCGGGACTCCAAGCAGTACTTC. As protein: CSADRDSKQYF.